Following are 10 T cell receptor beta chains from one sample sequenced in a study of blood T cell repertoires in COVID-19. The repertoire was sequenced with immunoSEQ multiplex PCR; TCRdb's copy has only in-frame clones and lacks some. The sample records 210,000 or so clones, around 89% being singletons. Material: peripheral blood. Receptors were obtained from a man in his forties or fifties with acute or convalescent COVID-19.

The genes are TRBV6-5 and TRBJ2-7; 7 bases are a match to TRBD2. The V and J ends lost 3 bases and 7 bases, in that order; junction bases with no gene match: 6. The CDR3 is made up of 13 amino acids. Germline lookup yields CDR1 MNHEY and CDR2 SVGAGI. The CDR3 nucleotides are TGTGCCAGCAGTTATATCGGGGGAGGGGAGCAGTACTTC. Its translation: CASSYIGGGEQYF.

The chain links TRBV5-1 to TRBJ2-3, with 10 bases fitting TRBD2. V shed 3 bases and J 5 bases; nucleotides not matched to a gene: 12. The CDR3 runs to 17 residues. Germline CDR1 SGHRS, CDR2 YFSETQ. Here the CDR3 DNA reads TGCGCCAGCAGCTCTAGGACTAGCGGAAGGGCAATAGATACGCAGTATTTT. As protein: CASSSRTSGRAIDTQYF.

The count of this clone is one. V usage is TRBV6-6 and J usage is TRBJ2-7; TRBD2 agrees at 8 bases. The CDR3 length is 14 residues. V trimming: 6 bases; J trimming: 1 base; junction bases outside the gene matches: 5. Per the germline V gene, CDR1 is MNHNY and CDR2 is SVGAGI (reference sequence). Here the CDR3 reads CASRAGTRSYEQYF. The CDR3 DNA follows: TGTGCCAGCAGAGCCGGGACTAGGTCCTACGAGCAGTACTTC.

This rearrangement joins TRBV5-1 to TRBJ2-5; no reliable D call. Germline CDR1 is SGHRS and CDR2 is YFSETQ. V shed 5 bases and J shed 2 bases, with 10 bases lying between them. This CDR3 has 13 residues. The CDR3 sequence is CASRLTTQETQYF. In nucleotides, the CDR3 is TGCGCCAGCAGGTTGACGACTCAAGAGACCCAGTACTTC.

The chain combines TRBV21-1 with TRBJ2-2; TRBD1, as called in the table, went unchecked against the DNA. TRBV21-1 is noted as a pseudogene. The length of the CDR3 is 11 residues. The DNA of the CDR3 is TGTGCCAGAACAGGGGGCGGGGAGCTGTTTTTT. This gives the protein CARTGGGELFF.

V usage is TRBV9 and J usage is TRBJ2-2, with D tentatively TRBD2 (6 bases). With 6 bases removed from V and 0 bases from J, the gap between germline ends came to 12 bases. Germline loops: CDR1 SGDLS, CDR2 YYNGEE. This CDR3 has 15 residues. In DNA form, the CDR3 reads TGTGCCAGCATACCGGGACTGACGAACACCGGGGAGCTGTTTTTT. Translating gives CASIPGLTNTGELFF.

The chain joins TRBV2 to TRBJ1-6; D unclear. Per germline, CDR1 SNHLY and CDR2 FYNNEI. The CDR3 totals 13 residues. V was cut by 4 bases and J by 7 bases, with 8 bases left in between. The CDR3 loop is CASSVAGNSPLHF. In DNA, the CDR3 is TGTGCCAGCAGTGTGGCGGGAAATTCACCCCTCCACTTT. The full variable domain, with the rest looked up from reference TRBV2 and TRBJ1-6, is EPEVTQTPSHQVTQMGQEVILRCVPISNHLYFYWYRQILGQKVEFLVSFYNNEISEKSEIFDDQFSVERPDGSNFTLKIRSTKLEDSAMYFCASSVAGNSPLHFGNGTRLTVT.

J is TRBJ2-3 and V is TRBV27; a possible D gene is TRBD2 (6 bases). V dropped 5 bases and J dropped 2 bases, with 17 bases sitting between them. Germline V lookup: CDR1 MNHEY, CDR2 SMNVEV (reference sequence). There are 16 residues in the CDR3. The CDR3 DNA follows: TGTGCCAGCAGTCCTCAACTAGCCACCTTCACAGATACGCAGTATTTT. Its translation is CASSPQLATFTDTQYF.

V usage is TRBV6-5 and J usage is TRBJ1-5, with TRBD1 identical over 8 bases. The ends lost 7 bases at V and 7 bases at J; junction bases unmatched: 9. The V gene's germline CDR1 is MNHEY and CDR2 SVGAGI. The CDR3 is made up of 14 amino acids. Written as DNA, the CDR3 is TGTGCCAGCATGTCCTCAGGGGGCCGGCAGCCCCAGCATTTT. Amino acids: CASMSSGGRQPQHF.

This chain connects TRBV3-1 (or the pseudogene TRBV3-2) to TRBJ1-1, with a weak D call TRBD1 (6 bases). The CDR3 runs to 14 residues. Per the germline V gene, CDR1 is LGHDT and CDR2 is YNNKEL (reference sequence). With 0 bases removed from V and 6 bases from J, the gap between germline ends came to 11 bases. CDR3 in DNA: TGTGCCAGCAGCCAAGATCGGACAGCACCTGAAGCTTTCTTT. This codes for CASSQDRTAPEAFF.